A selection of T cell receptor beta chains follows, all from one sample in a study of cytomegalovirus exposure and HLA in healthy donors. Generated by immunoSEQ multiplex PCR, the TCRdb table keeps only in-frame clones and is missing some. The sample carries over 130,000 clones, around 82% recorded once. The specimen sequenced was PBMCs. The origin of the receptors is a woman between 40 and 55 years old in good health and CMV-seropositive. The CDR3 runs from the conserved cysteine through the conserved F or W. The order of the fields is D gene, J gene, clone size, V gene, CDR3 DNA, CDR3 protein. The D gene is left open where the match is weak. Expanded clones are given a class, and other clones once, few, many or no size at all.

>.|TRBJ1-3|.|TRBV7-9
TGTGCCAGCAGCAAGACAGCCCAGAGCTCTGGAAACACCATATATTTT
CASSKTAQSSGNTIYF
>.|TRBJ2-7|.|TRBV11-2
TGTGCCAGCAGCTCGCGCGCTAGCGACGAGCAGTACTTC
CASSSRASDEQYF
>.|TRBJ1-6|.|TRBV28
TGTGCCAGCAGTTTAGGCTCACCCCTCCACTTT
CASSLGSPLHF
>.|TRBJ1-1|.|TRBV29-1
TGCAGCGTTGAACTTACGGGAGCCGAAGCTTTCTTT
CSVELTGAEAFF
>.|TRBJ2-6|.|TRBV27
TGTGCCAGCACCCAAGGGGGGGCTGGGGCCAACGTCCTGACTTTC
CASTQGGAGANVLTF
>.|TRBJ2-7|.|TRBV28
TGTGCCAGCGCTCAGGCAGGAAGTTTTGGGTACGAGCAGTACTTC
CASAQAGSFGYEQYF
>.|TRBJ2-7|.|TRBV5-4
TGTGCCAGCAGCTTCCCGGGACTTCCTGGGCCGTACTTC
CASSFPGLPGPYF
>TRBD1|TRBJ2-3|.|TRBV30
TGTGCCTGCCGGTTCCGGGACAGGGCAACAGATACGCAGTATTTT
CACRFRDRATDTQYF
>.|TRBJ1-1|.|TRBV5-5
TGTGCCAGCAGCCCACCCGGGGGGAAGACTGAAGCTTTCTTT
CASSPPGGKTEAFF
>.|TRBJ2-5|.|TRBV5-1
TGCGCCAGCAGCTTGGGATCGGGGGTTTCCCAAGAGACCCAGTACTTC
CASSLGSGVSQETQYF
>TRBD1|TRBJ2-5|.|TRBV5-4
TGTGCCAGCAGCCCAGGGACAGGGGGCCAAGAGACCCAGTACTTC
CASSPGTGGQETQYF
>.|TRBJ2-1|once|TRBV19
TGTGCCAGTCGGCCCGCGGGTAGCAATGAGCAGTTCTTC
CASRPAGSNEQFF
>.|TRBJ2-7|few|TRBV6-1
TGTGCCAGCAGTAAGTTCCTGGGCCCCTACGAGCAGTACTTC
CASSKFLGPYEQYF
>.|TRBJ2-7|.|TRBV6-5
TGTGCCAGCAGTTTCGGTTTGAGTGTCGACTACGAGCAGTACTTC
CASSFGLSVDYEQYF
>.|TRBJ2-1|.|TRBV19
TGTGCCAGTAGTATCCAAATGAGATCGGACAATGAGCAGTTCTTC
CASSIQMRSDNEQFF
>TRBD2|TRBJ2-7|.|TRBV7-2
TGTGCCAGCAGCTCCGCGGGAGGGGATTACGAGCAGTACTTC
CASSSAGGDYEQYF
>TRBD1|TRBJ1-4|few|TRBV7-7
TGTGCTAGCAGCTCATTTAACCGGGACAGGGGTCTTCCTAATGAAAAACTGTTTTTT
CASSSFNRDRGLPNEKLFF
>.|TRBJ2-6|.|TRBV19
TGTGCCAGTAGAACAGGGAGATTCTCTGGGGCCAACGTCCTGACTTTC
CASRTGRFSGANVLTF
>.|TRBJ2-2|.|TRBV27
TGTGCCAGTTGGCGAGGAAACACCGGGGAGCTGTTTTTT
CASWRGNTGELFF
>TRBD2|TRBJ2-5|once|TRBV5-5
TGTGCCAGCAGCTTCGCCCCTAGCGGGCTGGAGACCCAGTACTTC
CASSFAPSGLETQYF